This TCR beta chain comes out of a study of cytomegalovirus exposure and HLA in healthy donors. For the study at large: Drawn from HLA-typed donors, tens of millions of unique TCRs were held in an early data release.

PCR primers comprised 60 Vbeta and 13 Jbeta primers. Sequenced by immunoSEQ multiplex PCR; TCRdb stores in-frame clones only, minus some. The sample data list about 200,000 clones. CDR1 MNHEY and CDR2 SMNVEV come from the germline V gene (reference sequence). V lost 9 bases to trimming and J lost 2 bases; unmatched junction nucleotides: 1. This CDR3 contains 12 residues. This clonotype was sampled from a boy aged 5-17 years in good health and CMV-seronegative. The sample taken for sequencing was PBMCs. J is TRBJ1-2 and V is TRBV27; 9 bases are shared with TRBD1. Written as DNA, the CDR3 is TGTGCCAGTGGGACAGGGAACTATGGCTACACCTTC. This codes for CASGTGNYGYTF.